This TCR beta chain derives from a study of cytomegalovirus exposure and HLA in healthy donors. Overall study results and limits: Prior analysis indicated that the majority of TCR beta V segments exhibited productivity approximately 87% or approximately 30% of the time. Researchers catalogued about 160 TCR beta chains as cytomegalovirus-associated.

The V gene lost 10 bases and the J gene lost 4 bases, with 19 bases spanning the gap. CDR3 length equals 14 residues. Looked up from germline, CDR1 is SNHLY and CDR2 is FYNNEI. This clone turned up a few times. Its specificity is not known. The PCR was carried out with 60 Vbeta primers and 13 Jbeta primers. TCRdb's copy holds only in-frame clones and misses some; the assay was immunoSEQ multiplex PCR. The table records some 86,000 clones, 67% of them present only once. Sequenced input: PBMCs. The chain has TRBV2 and TRBJ1-2; D gene ambiguous. The source of this sequence is a man younger than 40 in good health and CMV-seronegative. The CDR3: CATSTIDRVYGYTF. The CDR3 coding sequence is TGTGCCACTTCCACTATAGATCGGGTCTATGGCTACACCTTC.